This T cell receptor (beta chain) was found in a study of blood T cell repertoires in COVID-19. Germline V gene data show CDR1 as GTSNPN and CDR2 as SVGIG (reference sequence). This CDR3 contains 16 residues. V shed 2 bases and J 4 bases; nucleotides not matched to a gene: 8. Sequenced by immunoSEQ multiplex PCR; TCRdb stores in-frame clones only, minus some. This table holds fewer than 85,000 clones, 70% to 85% found once. The sequence was obtained from a woman aged 55-70 years with acute or convalescent COVID-19. Material for sequencing was peripheral blood. This chain links TRBV30 with TRBJ2-3, with 11 bases lining up with TRBD1. CDR3 amino acids: CAWSIDRTGGADTQYF. The CDR3 DNA follows: TGTGCCTGGAGTATCGATAGGACAGGGGGCGCAGATACGCAGTATTTT.